Listed below are T cell receptor beta chains from one sample, sequenced in a study of cytomegalovirus exposure and HLA in healthy donors. The method was immunoSEQ multiplex PCR; TCRdb's version includes in-frame clones alone and lacks a portion of them. The table has 75,000 to 100,000 clones, 64% seen once. The sample was PBMCs. Receptors were obtained from a man between 60 and 75 years old in good health and CMV-seronegative. Both conserved end residues are part of each CDR3. Each record gives: D gene, V gene, J gene, clone size, CDR3 protein, CDR3 DNA. A D gene is named only where the DNA matches it firmly. Size is omitted from some rows. Given values are once, few, many or a class for expanded clones.

D gene: TRBD1; V gene: TRBV10-1; J gene: TRBJ2-3; clone size: once; CDR3 protein: CATTDRAFCLDTQYF; CDR3 DNA: TGCGCCACCACCGACAGGGCGTTTTGTCTGGATACGCAGTATTTT
D gene: TRBD2; V gene: TRBV7-8; J gene: TRBJ2-7; clone size: NA; CDR3 protein: CASSLESGGAFVYEQYF; CDR3 DNA: TGTGCCAGCAGCTTAGAGAGCGGGGGGGCCTTTGTTTACGAGCAGTACTTC
D gene: NA; V gene: TRBV28; J gene: TRBJ1-6; clone size: few; CDR3 protein: CASSLWEISPLHF; CDR3 DNA: TGTGCCAGCAGTTTATGGGAGATTTCACCCCTCCACTTT
D gene: TRBD2; V gene: TRBV10-2; J gene: TRBJ2-1; clone size: NA; CDR3 protein: CASKTSGGKNEQFF; CDR3 DNA: TGCGCCAGCAAGACTAGCGGGGGAAAGAATGAGCAGTTCTTC
D gene: NA; V gene: TRBV4-1; J gene: TRBJ1-4; clone size: NA; CDR3 protein: CASSQAHTGNEKLFF; CDR3 DNA: TGCGCCAGCAGCCAAGCTCATACGGGTAATGAAAAACTGTTTTTT
D gene: NA; V gene: TRBV29-1; J gene: TRBJ2-7; clone size: few; CDR3 protein: CSVEVGGAYEQYF; CDR3 DNA: TGCAGCGTTGAAGTTGGGGGGGCGTACGAGCAGTACTTC
D gene: NA; V gene: TRBV5-1; J gene: TRBJ1-4; clone size: NA; CDR3 protein: CASSLDPGGATNEKLFF; CDR3 DNA: TGCGCCAGCAGCCTAGACCCCGGCGGTGCAACTAATGAAAAACTGTTTTTT
D gene: NA; V gene: TRBV19; J gene: TRBJ2-1; clone size: NA; CDR3 protein: CASSTGSSYNEQFF; CDR3 DNA: TGTGCCAGTAGTACGGGGAGCTCCTACAATGAGCAGTTCTTC
D gene: NA; V gene: TRBV5-6; J gene: TRBJ2-3; clone size: NA; CDR3 protein: CASSLAVTDTQYF; CDR3 DNA: TGTGCCAGCAGCTTGGCGGTGACAGATACGCAGTATTTT
D gene: NA; V gene: TRBV25-1; J gene: TRBJ1-2; clone size: NA; CDR3 protein: CASSEWGGSGGYTF; CDR3 DNA: TGTGCCAGCAGTGAATGGGGGGGCTCGGGTGGCTACACCTTC
D gene: NA; V gene: TRBV5-1; J gene: TRBJ2-2; clone size: NA; CDR3 protein: CASSQRTNTGELFF; CDR3 DNA: TGCGCCAGCAGCCAGCGGACGAACACCGGGGAGCTGTTTTTT
D gene: NA; V gene: TRBV30; J gene: TRBJ1-2; clone size: NA; CDR3 protein: CAWSTGLGLDGYTF; CDR3 DNA: TGTGCCTGGAGTACAGGGTTGGGTCTGGATGGCTACACCTTC
D gene: TRBD1; V gene: TRBV6-6; J gene: TRBJ1-4; clone size: NA; CDR3 protein: CASSRNRGGEKLFF; CDR3 DNA: TGTGCCAGCAGCCGAAACAGGGGAGGAGAAAAACTGTTTTTT
D gene: NA; V gene: TRBV18; J gene: TRBJ2-6; clone size: once; CDR3 protein: CASSPRQEPFSGANVLTF; CDR3 DNA: TGTGCCAGCTCACCTCGACAGGAGCCATTCTCTGGGGCCAACGTCCTGACTTTC
D gene: TRBD2; V gene: TRBV27; J gene: TRBJ2-7; clone size: NA; CDR3 protein: CASSAKIAGGGGEQYF; CDR3 DNA: TGTGCCAGCAGTGCCAAGATAGCGGGAGGCGGGGGGGAGCAGTACTTC
D gene: TRBD1; V gene: TRBV11-3; J gene: TRBJ1-4; clone size: many; CDR3 protein: CASSLGEGGDEKLFF; CDR3 DNA: TGTGCCAGCAGCTTAGGGGAAGGGGGCGATGAAAAACTGTTTTTT
D gene: NA; V gene: TRBV10-1; J gene: TRBJ1-6; clone size: NA; CDR3 protein: CASSEPGTPLHF; CDR3 DNA: TGCGCCAGCAGTGAACCGGGAACTCCCCTCCACTTT
D gene: TRBD1; V gene: TRBV7-9; J gene: TRBJ1-3; clone size: NA; CDR3 protein: CASSLGQWSSGNTIYF; CDR3 DNA: TGTGCCAGCAGCTTGGGACAGTGGTCGTCTGGAAACACCATATATTTT
D gene: NA; V gene: TRBV2; J gene: TRBJ2-2; clone size: NA; CDR3 protein: CASSDQGTNTGELFF; CDR3 DNA: TGTGCCAGCAGTGATCAGGGGACCAACACCGGGGAGCTGTTTTTT
D gene: TRBD2; V gene: TRBV29-1; J gene: TRBJ2-7; clone size: NA; CDR3 protein: CSTARLAGTPYEQYF; CDR3 DNA: TGCAGCACGGCGCGACTAGCGGGAACTCCCTACGAGCAGTACTTC
D gene: TRBD1; V gene: TRBV27; J gene: TRBJ1-4; clone size: NA; CDR3 protein: CASSKTRDSDEKLFF; CDR3 DNA: TGTGCCAGCAGCAAAACCCGGGACAGCGATGAAAAACTGTTTTTT
D gene: TRBD2; V gene: TRBV4-2; J gene: TRBJ2-3; clone size: once; CDR3 protein: CASRSGLAGWTDTQYF; CDR3 DNA: TGTGCCAGCAGGTCGGGACTAGCGGGGTGGACAGATACGCAGTATTTT
D gene: NA; V gene: TRBV18; J gene: TRBJ2-1; clone size: few; CDR3 protein: CASSPGLNNEQFF; CDR3 DNA: TGTGCCAGCTCACCGGGACTTAACAATGAGCAGTTCTTC
D gene: NA; V gene: TRBV29-1; J gene: TRBJ1-5; clone size: NA; CDR3 protein: CSVLPGGGSNQPQHF; CDR3 DNA: TGCAGCGTTTTGCCGGGGGGGGGCAGCAATCAGCCCCAGCATTTT
D gene: NA; V gene: TRBV6-5; J gene: TRBJ1-1; clone size: NA; CDR3 protein: CATSQTKLTSEAFF; CDR3 DNA: TGTGCCACATCTCAGACAAAATTGACCTCTGAAGCTTTCTTT
D gene: NA; V gene: TRBV6-5; J gene: TRBJ2-1; clone size: NA; CDR3 protein: CASSLQGAPFNEQFF; CDR3 DNA: TGTGCCAGCAGTCTACAGGGAGCGCCCTTCAATGAGCAGTTCTTC
D gene: TRBD1; V gene: TRBV11-2; J gene: TRBJ1-1; clone size: once; CDR3 protein: CASSSLGQVSTEAFF; CDR3 DNA: TGTGCCAGCAGCTCTCTCGGACAGGTGAGCACTGAAGCTTTCTTT
D gene: TRBD1; V gene: TRBV19; J gene: TRBJ1-4; clone size: NA; CDR3 protein: CASSIRGTGSVTNEKLFF; CDR3 DNA: TGTGCCAGTAGTATCCGTGGGACAGGGTCGGTTACTAATGAAAAACTGTTTTTT
D gene: TRBD2; V gene: TRBV19; J gene: TRBJ2-7; clone size: few; CDR3 protein: CASSPLGLAYEQYF; CDR3 DNA: TGTGCCAGTAGTCCCCTCGGACTAGCCTACGAGCAGTACTTC
D gene: NA; V gene: TRBV27; J gene: TRBJ1-4; clone size: NA; CDR3 protein: CASSPIQGRGEKLFF; CDR3 DNA: TGCGCCAGCAGTCCGATCCAGGGGCGCGGTGAAAAACTGTTTTTT
D gene: NA; V gene: TRBV6-1; J gene: TRBJ1-5; clone size: NA; CDR3 protein: CASSEAGGQPQHF; CDR3 DNA: TGTGCCAGCAGTGAAGCGGGGGGTCAGCCCCAGCATTTT
D gene: TRBD2; V gene: TRBV29-1; J gene: TRBJ2-1; clone size: NA; CDR3 protein: CSARLVGRGNEQFF; CDR3 DNA: TGCAGCGCCAGATTAGTCGGGAGGGGTAATGAGCAGTTCTTC
D gene: TRBD1; V gene: TRBV10-3; J gene: TRBJ2-3; clone size: NA; CDR3 protein: CATQGARTDTQYF; CDR3 DNA: TGTGCCACTCAGGGGGCGAGAACAGATACGCAGTATTTT
D gene: TRBD2; V gene: TRBV7-7; J gene: TRBJ2-1; clone size: NA; CDR3 protein: CASSRTSGDYNEQFF; CDR3 DNA: TGTGCTAGCAGCCGGACTAGCGGGGACTACAATGAGCAGTTCTTC
D gene: NA; V gene: TRBV9; J gene: TRBJ2-2; clone size: NA; CDR3 protein: CASSVTPSGRATGELFF; CDR3 DNA: TGTGCCAGCAGCGTAACCCCCTCGGGCAGGGCCACCGGGGAGCTGTTTTTT
D gene: TRBD1; V gene: TRBV28; J gene: TRBJ2-3; clone size: once; CDR3 protein: CASSPGGTGNTDTQYF; CDR3 DNA: TGTGCCAGCAGTCCCGGAGGGACAGGGAACACAGATACGCAGTATTTT
D gene: NA; V gene: TRBV4-2; J gene: TRBJ2-7; clone size: few; CDR3 protein: CASSQDAGGPTYEQYF; CDR3 DNA: TGTGCCAGCAGCCAAGATGCGGGCGGGCCTACCTACGAGCAGTACTTC
D gene: TRBD1; V gene: TRBV9; J gene: TRBJ1-6; clone size: NA; CDR3 protein: CASSARDRGNSPLHF; CDR3 DNA: TGTGCCAGCAGCGCCCGGGACAGGGGAAATTCACCCCTCCACTTT
D gene: TRBD2; V gene: TRBV9; J gene: TRBJ2-1; clone size: NA; CDR3 protein: CASSAAVAGEKQFF; CDR3 DNA: TGTGCCAGCAGCGCTGCCGTAGCGGGGGAAAAGCAGTTCTTC
D gene: TRBD1; V gene: TRBV5-1; J gene: TRBJ1-1; clone size: NA; CDR3 protein: CASRTGVNTEAFF; CDR3 DNA: TGCGCCAGCAGAACAGGGGTGAACACTGAAGCTTTCTTT
D gene: NA; V gene: TRBV30; J gene: TRBJ1-1; clone size: NA; CDR3 protein: CAWSLSRGNTEAFF; CDR3 DNA: TGTGCCTGGAGTCTAAGCAGGGGAAACACTGAAGCTTTCTTT
D gene: TRBD1; V gene: TRBV4-2; J gene: TRBJ1-1; clone size: NA; CDR3 protein: CASSQGQGRDTEAFF; CDR3 DNA: TGTGCCAGCAGCCAAGGACAGGGACGGGACACTGAAGCTTTCTTT
D gene: NA; V gene: TRBV7-9; J gene: TRBJ1-4; clone size: NA; CDR3 protein: CASSLGRTNEKLFF; CDR3 DNA: TGTGCCAGCAGCTTAGGGCGGACTAATGAAAAACTGTTTTTT
D gene: NA; V gene: TRBV7-8; J gene: TRBJ2-1; clone size: NA; CDR3 protein: CASSSTGTSLNEQFF; CDR3 DNA: TGTGCCAGCAGCTCTACAGGGACCTCTTTGAATGAGCAGTTCTTC
D gene: NA; V gene: TRBV6-6; J gene: TRBJ1-5; clone size: few; CDR3 protein: CASSRRGGPSNQPQHF; CDR3 DNA: TGTGCCAGCAGCCGGAGGGGGGGCCCCAGCAATCAGCCCCAGCATTTT
D gene: NA; V gene: TRBV28; J gene: TRBJ1-1; clone size: NA; CDR3 protein: CASKVDGGAFF; CDR3 DNA: TGTGCCAGCAAGGTCGACGGAGGAGCTTTCTTT
D gene: NA; V gene: TRBV5-1; J gene: TRBJ2-7; clone size: NA; CDR3 protein: CASSLSTGYEQYF; CDR3 DNA: TGCGCCAGCAGCTTATCTACCGGCTACGAGCAGTACTTC
D gene: TRBD1; V gene: TRBV5-1; J gene: TRBJ1-1; clone size: NA; CDR3 protein: CASRDSTGIGTEAFF; CDR3 DNA: TGCGCCAGCAGAGATTCGACAGGGATAGGTACTGAAGCTTTCTTT
D gene: NA; V gene: TRBV7-8; J gene: TRBJ1-5; clone size: once; CDR3 protein: CASSLAFLGGQPQHF; CDR3 DNA: TGTGCCAGCAGCTTAGCCTTTCTTGGCGGTCAGCCCCAGCATTTT
D gene: TRBD1; V gene: TRBV27; J gene: TRBJ2-2; clone size: NA; CDR3 protein: CASSLRQGGPGELFF; CDR3 DNA: TGTGCCAGCAGTTTACGACAGGGGGGCCCCGGGGAGCTGTTTTTT
D gene: TRBD1; V gene: TRBV19; J gene: TRBJ2-3; clone size: NA; CDR3 protein: CASSIIQGGVNRDTQYF; CDR3 DNA: TGTGCCAGTAGTATAATACAGGGGGGAGTTAATAGAGATACGCAGTATTTT